A single T cell receptor beta chain is shown here with its context. Each participant's cohort was designated according to participant-reported clinical history. Original processing methods: Cell counts per sample came from amplifying reference gene primers. Clones were sequenced by immunoSEQ multiplex PCR, and TCRdb holds only the in-frame ones, with some missing. That table is the source of V, J and clone size, and D and trimming were worked out from the DNA. Seen here are roughly 250,000 clones, approximately 83% observed once, and the top ten hold approximately 3.8%. These data belong to a study of blood T cell repertoires in COVID-19. Study-level information: Italy, Spain and the United States were the sources of the convalescent and acute COVID-19 samples. T cells, B-cell-depleted T cells, or PBMCs supplied cDNA or gDNA.

CDR3 size: 11 residues. With 4 bases removed from V and 2 bases from J, the gap between germline ends came to 5 bases. Germline CDR1 is DFQATT and CDR2 is SNEGSKA (reference sequence). Sequenced: PBMCs or T cells enriched from blood (not recorded which). This TCR came from a woman aged 40 to 55 who had been exposed to COVID-19. The chain is built from TRBV20-1 and TRBJ2-5; D is unclear. The CDR3 sequence: CSATPQETQYF. The CDR3, as DNA: TGCAGTGCTACCCCACAAGAGACCCAGTACTTC.